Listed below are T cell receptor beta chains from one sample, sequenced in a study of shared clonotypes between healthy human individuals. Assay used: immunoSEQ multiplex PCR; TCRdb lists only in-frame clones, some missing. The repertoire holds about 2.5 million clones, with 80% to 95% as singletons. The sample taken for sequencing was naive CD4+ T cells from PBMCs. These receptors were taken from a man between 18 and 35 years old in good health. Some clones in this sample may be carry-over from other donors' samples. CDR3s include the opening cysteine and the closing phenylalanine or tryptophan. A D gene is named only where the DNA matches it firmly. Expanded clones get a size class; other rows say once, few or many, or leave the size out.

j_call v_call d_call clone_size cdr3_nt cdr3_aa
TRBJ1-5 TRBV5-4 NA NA TGTGCCAGCAGCTTCAGGGGTCAGCCCCAGCATTTT CASSFRGQPQHF
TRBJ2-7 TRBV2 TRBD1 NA TGTGCCAGCAGTGAAGCGCGACAGGGGCTGTCGGTCGAGCAGTACTTC CASSEARQGLSVEQYF
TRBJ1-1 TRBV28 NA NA TGTGCCAGCAGCGCGGGAGGAAACACTGAAGCTTTCTTT CASSAGGNTEAFF
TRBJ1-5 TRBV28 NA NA TGTGCCAGCAGTGCCTTCATTCAGCCCCAGCATTTT CASSAFIQPQHF
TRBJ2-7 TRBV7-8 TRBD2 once TGTGCCAGCAGCTTGCAGACTAGCGGGAGAAGGAACGAGCAGTACTTC CASSLQTSGRRNEQYF
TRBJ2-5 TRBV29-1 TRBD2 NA TGCAGCGTTGAAGGATTGAGCGGGAGAGGAGGGGAGACCCAGTACTTC CSVEGLSGRGGETQYF
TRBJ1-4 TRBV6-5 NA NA TGTGCCAGCAGTATGGACACGCTTAATGAAAAACTGTTTTTT CASSMDTLNEKLFF
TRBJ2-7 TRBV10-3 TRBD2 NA TGTGCCATCAGTGAAAGGACTAGCGGGACCACCTACGAGCAGTACTTC CAISERTSGTTYEQYF
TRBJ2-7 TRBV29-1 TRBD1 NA TGCAGCGTCGCCGCCGACAGGGACAGCTACGAGCAGTACTTC CSVAADRDSYEQYF
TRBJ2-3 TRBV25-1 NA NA TGTGCCAGCAGTGTTTACGGGAGTGTAGATACGCAGTATTTT CASSVYGSVDTQYF
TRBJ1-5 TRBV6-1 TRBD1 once TGTGCCACCTCCAGGGGGCTTGGGGGCAATCAGCCCCAGCATTTT CATSRGLGGNQPQHF
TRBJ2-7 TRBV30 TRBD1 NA TGTGCCTGGACTCGACAGGGGTTCGAGCAGTACTTC CAWTRQGFEQYF
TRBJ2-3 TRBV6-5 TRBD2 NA TGTGCCAGCAGCTACCCCGGGACTAGCGGCACAGATACGCAGTATTTT CASSYPGTSGTDTQYF
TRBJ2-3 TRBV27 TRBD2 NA TGTGCCAGCAGTTTGGGTCTTAGGACTAGCGCAGATACGCAGTATTTT CASSLGLRTSADTQYF
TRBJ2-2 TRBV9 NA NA TGTGCCAGCAGCGCGACCCCGGAGGGCTGGAACACCGGGGAGCTGTTTTTT CASSATPEGWNTGELFF
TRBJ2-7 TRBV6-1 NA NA TGTGCCAGCAGTGAATGGTCAGGTAGGCCCTACGAGCAGTACTTC CASSEWSGRPYEQYF
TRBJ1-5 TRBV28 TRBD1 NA TGTGCCAGCAGCGCAGGGGGGGACAGCAATCAGCCCCAGCATTTT CASSAGGDSNQPQHF
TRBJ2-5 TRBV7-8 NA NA TGTGCCAGCAGCGCGGACAGTTCTAAGACCCAGTACTTC CASSADSSKTQYF
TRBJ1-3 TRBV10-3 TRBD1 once TGTGCCATCACGGGACAGGGAAACACCATATATTTT CAITGQGNTIYF
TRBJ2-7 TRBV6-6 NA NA TGTGCCAGCAGTCCTCGGGTAGACCTCTACGAGCAGTACTTC CASSPRVDLYEQYF
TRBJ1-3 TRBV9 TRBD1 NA TGTGCCAGCAGCGTAGGACAGGGAAGGACTGGAAACACCATATATTTT CASSVGQGRTGNTIYF
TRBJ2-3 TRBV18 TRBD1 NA TGTGCCAGCTCACTCCGCAAGGGACAGGGCCCAGATACGCAGTATTTT CASSLRKGQGPDTQYF
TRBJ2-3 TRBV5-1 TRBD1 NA TGCGCCGGGAGACAGGGTATTATTTCAGATACGCAGTATTTT CAGRQGIISDTQYF
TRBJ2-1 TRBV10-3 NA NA TGTGCCATCAGTGAGTCAAAGGGCGGGATCAATGAGCAGTTCTTC CAISESKGGINEQFF
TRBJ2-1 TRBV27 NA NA TGTGCCAGCAGTTTGGCCGGGGCCCCAGTCCGCGAAAATGAGCAGTTCTTC CASSLAGAPVRENEQFF
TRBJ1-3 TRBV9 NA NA TGTGCCAGCAGCGTAGCTACAGACCCGATTCGGCCTGGAAACACCATATATTTT CASSVATDPIRPGNTIYF
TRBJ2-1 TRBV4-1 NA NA TGCGCCAGCAGCCAAGATGTTTATGGTGAGCAGTTCTTC CASSQDVYGEQFF
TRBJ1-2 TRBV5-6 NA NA TGTGCCAGCAGCGCGGCCGGGAGCGGCAGGTCAGTCTATGGCTACACCTTC CASSAAGSGRSVYGYTF
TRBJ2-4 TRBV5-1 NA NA TGCGCCAGCAGCTTGGTTGAGGAAGCCAAAAACATTCAGTACTTC CASSLVEEAKNIQYF
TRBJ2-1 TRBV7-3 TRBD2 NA TGTGCCAGCAGCTTAGGGCGGGAGCGGTACAATGAGCAGTTCTTC CASSLGRERYNEQFF
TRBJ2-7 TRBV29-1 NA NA TGCAGCGTTGCCCGAGGGGGGCCTGTCTCCTACGAGCAGTACTTC CSVARGGPVSYEQYF
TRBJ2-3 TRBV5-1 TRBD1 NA TGCGCCAGCAGCTTGAGGTTTACCGGGACAGGAAACACAGATACGCAGTATTTT CASSLRFTGTGNTDTQYF
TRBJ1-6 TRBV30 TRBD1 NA TGTGCCTGGAGTGCCCGGACAGGCGCAGGGTCACCCCTCCACTTT CAWSARTGAGSPLHF
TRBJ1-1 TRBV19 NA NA TGTGCCAGTATGTCACAGGGAGAAACTGAAGCTTTCTTT CASMSQGETEAFF
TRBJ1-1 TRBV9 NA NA TGTGCCAGCAGCCCTCAGGACCGGGACCGCGCCTTTATGAACACTGAAGCTTTCTTT CASSPQDRDRAFMNTEAFF
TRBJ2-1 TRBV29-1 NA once TGCAGCGTTGAACGGAGCTCCTACAATGAGCAGTTCTTC CSVERSSYNEQFF
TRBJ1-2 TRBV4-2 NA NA TGTGCCAGCAGCCAAGATGAATGGGGCCAGGGAGGTGGCTACACCTTC CASSQDEWGQGGGYTF
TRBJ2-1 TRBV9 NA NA TGTGCCAGCAGCGTAGGGGGTTCCTACAATGAGCAGTTCTTC CASSVGGSYNEQFF
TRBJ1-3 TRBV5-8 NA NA TGTGCCAGCAGCCGCGAACTTGGGATCTCTGGAAACACCATATATTTT CASSRELGISGNTIYF
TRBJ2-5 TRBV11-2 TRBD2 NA TGTGCCAGCAGCTTCAGTAGGCGGGAGGGCCTTCGGGAGACCCAGTACTTC CASSFSRREGLRETQYF
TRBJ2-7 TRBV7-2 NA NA TGTGCCAGCAGCCCAGCCCCGGGTCCGGACGAGCAGTACTTC CASSPAPGPDEQYF
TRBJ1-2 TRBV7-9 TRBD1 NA TGTGCCAGCAGCTTACACACCCAGGGGGCAGGCGGCTACACCTTC CASSLHTQGAGGYTF
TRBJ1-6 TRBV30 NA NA TGTGCCTGGAGTCTTACAGGGAACTCCTATAATTCACCCCTCCACTTT CAWSLTGNSYNSPLHF
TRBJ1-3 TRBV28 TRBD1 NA TGTGCCAGCAGTTCGTCGGACAGGGGAAACACCATATATTTT CASSSSDRGNTIYF
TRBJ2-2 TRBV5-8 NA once TGTGCCAGCAGCTTGATTAGGAGTAACACCGGGGAGCTGTTTTTT CASSLIRSNTGELFF
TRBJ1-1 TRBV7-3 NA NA TGTGCCAGCAGCCCAAACCCGGGGACGGGGACTGAAGCTTTCTTT CASSPNPGTGTEAFF
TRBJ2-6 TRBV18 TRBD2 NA TGTGCCAGCTCCCTGGGAGGGAGCGCTGGGGCCAACGTCCTGACTTTC CASSLGGSAGANVLTF
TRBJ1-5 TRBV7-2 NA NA TGTGCCAGCAGCTTAGTTAGCCGGGTGGGGCAGCCCCAGCATTTT CASSLVSRVGQPQHF
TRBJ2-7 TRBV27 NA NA TGTGCCACTCGGGCACAGGGCCTCTACGAGCAGTACTTC CATRAQGLYEQYF
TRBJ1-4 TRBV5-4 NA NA TGTGCCAGCACCGTAAGGACATCTAGGACTAATGAAAAACTGTTTTTT CASTVRTSRTNEKLFF
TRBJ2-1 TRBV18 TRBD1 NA TGTGCCAGCTCACCAAGCAGGGGGTCTACGGTTAATGAGCAGTTCTTC CASSPSRGSTVNEQFF
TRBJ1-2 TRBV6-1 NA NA TGTGCCAGCAGTGAAGCCCCCTCCTATGGCTACACCTTC CASSEAPSYGYTF
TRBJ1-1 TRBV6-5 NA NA TGTGCCAGCAGTTACCCTGGGGCCGGAGGAACTTTCTTT CASSYPGAGGTFF
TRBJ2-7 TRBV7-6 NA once TGTGCCAGCAGCTTAACAGGGACACCCTACGAGCAGTACTTC CASSLTGTPYEQYF